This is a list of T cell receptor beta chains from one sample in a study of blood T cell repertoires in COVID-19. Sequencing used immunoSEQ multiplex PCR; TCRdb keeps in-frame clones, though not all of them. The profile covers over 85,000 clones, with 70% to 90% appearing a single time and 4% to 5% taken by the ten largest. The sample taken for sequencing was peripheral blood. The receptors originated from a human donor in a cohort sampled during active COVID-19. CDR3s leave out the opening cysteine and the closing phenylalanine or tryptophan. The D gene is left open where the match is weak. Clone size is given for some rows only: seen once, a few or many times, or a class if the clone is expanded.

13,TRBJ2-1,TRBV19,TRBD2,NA,ASSALAGVYNEQF
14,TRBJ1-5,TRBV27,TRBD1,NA,ATRGIRQGSNQPQH
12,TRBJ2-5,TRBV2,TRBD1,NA,ASGDRGAQETQY
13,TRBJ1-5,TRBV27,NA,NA,ASSLTQVSNQPQH
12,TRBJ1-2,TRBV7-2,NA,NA,ASSLVKTGYGYT
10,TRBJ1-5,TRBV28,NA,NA,ASSPGEQPQH
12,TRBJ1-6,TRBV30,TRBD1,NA,AWSVLGGDSPLH
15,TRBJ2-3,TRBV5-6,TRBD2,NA,ASSPTSGGAVADTQY
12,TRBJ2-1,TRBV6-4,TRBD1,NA,ASRRDSSYNEQF
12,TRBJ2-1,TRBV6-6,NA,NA,ASSYSRIYNEQF
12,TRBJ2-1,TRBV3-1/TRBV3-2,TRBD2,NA,ASSQDHGGGSQF
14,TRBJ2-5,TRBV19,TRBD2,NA,ASSISGLAGVETQY
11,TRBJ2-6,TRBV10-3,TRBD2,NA,AIGRVGANVLT
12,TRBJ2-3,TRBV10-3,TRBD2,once,ASGTSGTTGTQY
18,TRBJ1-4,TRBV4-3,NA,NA,ASSLRTPRATINSDEKLF
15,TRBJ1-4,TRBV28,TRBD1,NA,ASSQFRQGEVREKLF